These T cell receptor beta chains were read from a single sample in a study of vaccination effects on CD4 cells after COVID-19. These receptors lack a known antigen. Sequencing was performed with immunoSEQ multiplex PCR; in TCRdb, only in-frame clones are kept and a portion is missing. Of tens of thousands of clones detected, 79% appear once; the ten largest clones hold 5% to 6.5%. The specimen was CD4+ T cells from PBMCs cultured with HCoV-OC43 spike peptides, collected before COVID-19 vaccination. The receptors were sampled from a human donor who received a COVID-19 vaccine. The CDR3 runs from the conserved cysteine through the conserved F or W. The D gene is left open where the match is weak. Clone size, where shown, is once, few, many, or a class for clones that have expanded.

J: TRBJ1-6
size: few
V: TRBV5-1
D: TRBD1
CDR3: CASSPVDGTARNSPLHF
DNA: TGCGCCAGCAGCCCGGTCGATGGGACAGCTAGGAATTCACCCCTCCACTTT

J: TRBJ2-2
size: -
V: TRBV5-1
D: -
CDR3: CASSLVRGRTGELFF
DNA: TGCGCCAGCAGCTTGGTTAGGGGACGGACCGGGGAGCTGTTTTTT

J: TRBJ1-5
size: -
V: TRBV6-1
D: -
CDR3: CASSDVIYSNQPQHF
DNA: TGTGCCAGCAGTGATGTGATTTATAGCAATCAGCCCCAGCATTTT

J: TRBJ1-1
size: -
V: TRBV2
D: -
CDR3: CASSVDRPEAFF
DNA: TGTGCCAGCAGTGTCGACAGACCTGAAGCTTTCTTT

J: TRBJ2-2
size: -
V: TRBV19
D: -
CDR3: CASSNPGHTGELFF
DNA: TGTGCCAGTAGTAATCCAGGGCACACCGGGGAGCTGTTTTTT

J: TRBJ2-3
size: once
V: TRBV28
D: -
CDR3: CASSLPLAGSSITDTQYF
DNA: TGTGCCAGCAGTTTACCTCTGGCAGGCTCATCTATCACAGATACGCAGTATTTT

J: TRBJ2-2
size: -
V: TRBV7-6
D: -
CDR3: CASSLVSTNTGELFF
DNA: TGTGCCAGCAGCCTAGTATCTACGAACACCGGGGAGCTGTTTTTT

J: TRBJ1-5
size: -
V: TRBV6-5
D: -
CDR3: CASSPFAGSNQPQHF
DNA: TGTGCCAGCAGTCCCTTTGCAGGCAGCAATCAGCCCCAGCATTTT

J: TRBJ1-1
size: once
V: TRBV9
D: TRBD1
CDR3: CASSRSGQGAIYTEAFF
DNA: TGTGCCAGCAGCCGTAGCGGCCAGGGGGCGATTTACACTGAAGCTTTCTTT

J: TRBJ1-1
size: -
V: TRBV19
D: TRBD1
CDR3: CASTNRGTEAFF
DNA: TGTGCCAGTACTAACAGGGGGACTGAAGCTTTCTTT

J: TRBJ1-2
size: -
V: TRBV18
D: -
CDR3: CASSPRGGANYGYTF
DNA: TGTGCCAGCTCACCACGGGGGGGTGCCAACTATGGCTACACCTTC

J: TRBJ1-4
size: -
V: TRBV29-1
D: -
CDR3: CSVYSGNEYGEKLFF
DNA: TGCAGCGTTTACAGCGGGAATGAGTACGGTGAAAAACTGTTTTTT

J: TRBJ2-5
size: -
V: TRBV18
D: -
CDR3: CASSQGVQETQYF
DNA: TGTGCCAGCTCACAAGGGGTTCAAGAGACCCAGTACTTC

J: TRBJ1-2
size: -
V: TRBV6-6
D: -
CDR3: CASSKQGYGYTF
DNA: TGTGCCAGCAGTAAACAGGGCTATGGCTACACCTTC

J: TRBJ1-6
size: -
V: TRBV6-5
D: -
CDR3: CASGVGYSYNSPLHF
DNA: TGTGCCAGCGGAGTCGGGTACTCCTATAATTCACCCCTCCACTTT

J: TRBJ2-3
size: -
V: TRBV2
D: -
CDR3: CASNRGVTDTQYF
DNA: TGTGCCAGCAACCGGGGTGTTACAGATACGCAGTATTTT

J: TRBJ2-1
size: -
V: TRBV5-1
D: -
CDR3: CASSLLGPPYNEQFF
DNA: TGCGCCAGCAGCTTGCTAGGTCCCCCCTACAATGAGCAGTTCTTC

J: TRBJ1-1
size: -
V: TRBV11-2
D: -
CDR3: CASSLTRTEAFF
DNA: TGTGCCAGCAGCTTAACGCGAACTGAAGCTTTCTTT

J: TRBJ2-1
size: -
V: TRBV11-2
D: -
CDR3: CASSPYRNNEQFF
DNA: TGTGCCAGCAGCCCATACAGGAACAATGAGCAGTTCTTC

J: TRBJ1-4
size: -
V: TRBV18
D: -
CDR3: CASSFLGSPNEKLFF
DNA: TGTGCCAGCTCATTCTTAGGATCTCCGAATGAAAAACTGTTTTTT

J: TRBJ1-1
size: -
V: TRBV5-1
D: -
CDR3: CASSLVTGLRYTEAFF
DNA: TGCGCCAGCAGCTTGGTTACAGGGCTGCGGTACACTGAAGCTTTCTTT

J: TRBJ2-3
size: -
V: TRBV19
D: -
CDR3: CASSQGYTQYF
DNA: TGTGCCAGTAGCCAGGGATATACGCAGTATTTT

J: TRBJ1-2
size: -
V: TRBV7-6
D: -
CDR3: CASSQDTGYTF
DNA: TGTGCCAGCAGCCAGGACACTGGCTACACCTTC

J: TRBJ1-5
size: -
V: TRBV24-1
D: TRBD1
CDR3: CATSDRDREAGQPQHF
DNA: TGTGCCACCAGTGACAGGGACAGGGAGGCTGGCCAGCCCCAGCATTTT

J: TRBJ1-4
size: -
V: TRBV6-5
D: TRBD1
CDR3: CASSSTGAEKLFF
DNA: TGTGCCAGCAGTTCGACAGGGGCCGAAAAACTGTTTTTT

J: TRBJ2-3
size: -
V: TRBV5-1
D: -
CDR3: CASTPRSQSTDTQYF
DNA: TGCGCCAGCACCCCACGGTCCCAAAGCACAGATACGCAGTATTTT

J: TRBJ1-5
size: -
V: TRBV5-1
D: -
CDR3: CAIILGGQPQHF
DNA: TGCGCCATCATCCTAGGGGGACAGCCCCAGCATTTT

J: TRBJ2-1
size: few
V: TRBV29-1
D: -
CDR3: CSSSTQSGMGEQFF
DNA: TGCAGCTCTAGCACCCAATCAGGTATGGGTGAGCAGTTCTTC

J: TRBJ2-3
size: -
V: TRBV25-1
D: -
CDR3: CASSDPGGTDTQYF
DNA: TGTGCCAGCAGTGATCCGGGGGGCACAGATACGCAGTATTTT

J: TRBJ1-4
size: -
V: TRBV6-5
D: -
CDR3: CASSFDRSNEKLFF
DNA: TGTGCCAGCAGTTTTGACAGGTCAAATGAAAAACTGTTTTTT

J: TRBJ1-1
size: -
V: TRBV18
D: -
CDR3: CASSPQRGQNTEAFF
DNA: TGTGCCAGCTCACCACAAAGGGGTCAGAACACTGAAGCTTTCTTT

J: TRBJ2-5
size: -
V: TRBV24-1
D: TRBD1
CDR3: CATLQDRDGDETQYF
DNA: TGTGCCACCTTACAAGACAGGGATGGGGATGAGACCCAGTACTTC

J: TRBJ2-2
size: once
V: TRBV5-1
D: -
CDR3: CASSLTGTNTGELFF
DNA: TGCGCCAGCAGCTTGACAGGGACAAACACCGGGGAGCTGTTTTTT

J: TRBJ1-4
size: -
V: TRBV19
D: TRBD1
CDR3: CASNARGQSNEKLFF
DNA: TGTGCCAGTAATGCAAGGGGACAGTCTAATGAAAAACTGTTTTTT

J: TRBJ2-5
size: -
V: TRBV2
D: TRBD1
CDR3: CASSRDREETQYF
DNA: TGTGCCAGCAGCCGGGACAGGGAAGAGACCCAGTACTTC

J: TRBJ2-1
size: -
V: TRBV24-1
D: TRBD2
CDR3: CATSDPAGGPGNEQFF
DNA: TGTGCCACCAGTGACCCAGCGGGGGGGCCGGGCAATGAGCAGTTCTTC

J: TRBJ1-2
size: -
V: TRBV6-5
D: TRBD1
CDR3: CASSRRDREENGYTF
DNA: TGTGCCAGCAGCCGCCGGGACAGGGAGGAGAATGGCTACACCTTC

J: TRBJ1-4
size: -
V: TRBV28
D: -
CDR3: CASSLRQGPREKLFF
DNA: TGTGCCAGCAGTTTAAGGCAGGGGCCGCGAGAAAAACTGTTTTTT

J: TRBJ2-5
size: once
V: TRBV24-1
D: -
CDR3: CATSDPAREETQYF
DNA: TGTGCCACCAGTGACCCGGCCCGAGAGGAGACCCAGTACTTC

J: TRBJ1-1
size: -
V: TRBV7-9
D: TRBD1
CDR3: CASSLERQGAGFF
DNA: TGTGCCAGCAGCTTAGAGAGACAGGGGGCGGGATTCTTT

J: TRBJ1-2
size: -
V: TRBV19
D: TRBD1
CDR3: CASRPGTVYGYTF
DNA: TGTGCCAGTAGACCCGGGACAGTCTATGGCTACACCTTC

J: TRBJ2-3
size: few
V: TRBV19
D: -
CDR3: CASSWRGGVTDTQYF
DNA: TGTGCCAGTAGCTGGAGGGGCGGGGTCACAGATACGCAGTATTTT

J: TRBJ1-2
size: -
V: TRBV6-4
D: -
CDR3: CASSSGGGRGYTF
DNA: TGTGCCAGCAGCAGTGGTGGGGGCAGAGGCTACACCTTC

J: TRBJ1-2
size: few
V: TRBV6-6
D: TRBD1
CDR3: CASSSMTGGYGYTF
DNA: TGTGCCAGCAGTTCAATGACAGGGGGTTATGGCTACACCTTC

J: TRBJ2-3
size: -
V: TRBV28
D: TRBD2
CDR3: CASSFLAGRRDTQYF
DNA: TGTGCCAGCAGTTTCCTAGCGGGGAGGAGAGATACGCAGTATTTT

J: TRBJ2-5
size: -
V: TRBV3-1/TRBV3-2
D: TRBD1
CDR3: CASSQRTGAKQETQYF
DNA: TGTGCCAGCAGCCAGCGAACAGGGGCCAAGCAAGAGACCCAGTACTTC

J: TRBJ2-2
size: -
V: TRBV30
D: TRBD2
CDR3: CAAGGACTGELFF
DNA: TGTGCAGCCGGGGGGGCTTGTACCGGGGAGCTGTTTTTT

J: TRBJ1-2
size: -
V: TRBV5-6
D: TRBD1
CDR3: CASSRKTGVGYGYTF
DNA: TGTGCCAGCAGCAGGAAAACAGGGGTAGGCTATGGCTACACCTTC

J: TRBJ2-2
size: -
V: TRBV5-1
D: -
CDR3: CASSLQGFTGELFF
DNA: TGCGCCAGCAGCTTACAGGGTTTTACCGGGGAGCTGTTTTTT

J: TRBJ2-4
size: few
V: TRBV14
D: -
CDR3: CASSPSRGPPRFLAKNIQYF
DNA: TGTGCCAGCAGCCCCAGTCGGGGACCACCTAGATTCCTAGCCAAAAACATTCAGTACTTC

J: TRBJ1-3
size: -
V: TRBV6-6
D: TRBD1
CDR3: CASSSEQGLGNTIYF
DNA: TGTGCCAGCAGTTCGGAACAGGGGCTGGGAAACACCATATATTTT

J: TRBJ1-1
size: -
V: TRBV5-8
D: TRBD1
CDR3: CASSLEGATMNTEAFF
DNA: TGTGCCAGCAGCTTGGAGGGGGCCACTATGAACACTGAAGCTTTCTTT

J: TRBJ2-5
size: -
V: TRBV7-3
D: -
CDR3: CASSLTSARGETQYF
DNA: TGTGCCAGCAGCTTAACATCGGCAAGAGGGGAGACCCAGTACTTC

J: TRBJ2-3
size: -
V: TRBV19
D: TRBD1
CDR3: CATTPPGTGDRTDTQYF
DNA: TGTGCCACCACCCCCCCCGGGACAGGGGACCGCACAGATACGCAGTATTTT

J: TRBJ2-5
size: -
V: TRBV24-1
D: -
CDR3: CATSDYSIGSETQYF
DNA: TGTGCCACCAGTGATTACTCTATAGGGAGTGAGACCCAGTACTTC